Each of the 5 T cell receptor beta chains below was sequenced from the same sample in a study of Graves' ophthalmopathy and Graves' hyperthyroidism listed by TCRdb under 2018. TCRdb records Illumina HiSeq 2000 as the sequencer. For repertoire sequencing, the TCR beta CDR3 regions were amplified from RNA transcripts. The first round was an RT-PCR using HTBI primers with the Qiagen OneStep RT-PCR kit, and this first round was followed by a second-round multiplex PCR, then size selection and purification. TCRdb cleaned the public reads at Q25 with fastp, built clones with MiXCR and kept in-frame beta chains. A single entry per CDR3 protein holds the most common genes and DNA from its merged rows. Across this sample there are hundreds of thousands of distinct CDR3 sequences, with 22% seen only once. The top ten hold approximately 7% of the sample. Sequenced input: peripheral blood. The receptors stem from a woman between 18 and 30 years old with stable Graves' hyperthyroidism. Some clones in this sample may be carry-over from other donors' samples. Donor details come from another sample of the same person, matched by shared clones.

This clonotype was detected many times. The chain combines TRBV6-1 with TRBJ2-7, with D possibly TRBD1 on 6 matching bases. Deletions cut 1 base from V and 6 bases from J, with 10 bases between. CDR1 and CDR2 (germline): MNHNS, SASEGT. This CDR3 is 13 amino acids long. The CDR3 loop reads CASSEGGRGEQYF. DNA of the CDR3: TGTGCCAGCAGTGAAGGAGGCAGGGGCGAGCAGTACTTC.

This clonotype was counted only a few times. The chain is built from TRBV2 and TRBJ2-5; 7 bases match TRBD2. Germline CDR1 reads SNHLY; CDR2 reads FYNNEI. Unmatched junction bases numbered 10, after V lost 4 bases and J lost 5 bases. This CDR3 is built from 15 residues. CDR3 sequence reads: CASSGKRREKETQYF. CDR3 in DNA: TGTGCCAGCAGTGGAAAGCGGCGGGAGAAGGAGACCCAGTACTTC.

This clonotype came up many times. The chain is built from TRBV29-1 and TRBJ1-1, with 10 bases lining up with TRBD1. With V trimmed by 7 bases and J by 5 bases, 10 bases remained unmatched. The CDR3 length is 14 residues. Germline CDR1 SQVTM, CDR2 ANQGSEA. The CDR3 region has the DNA TGCAGCGGGCACGGACAGGGGGTTGGGACTGAAGCTTTCTTT. It translates to CSGHGQGVGTEAFF.

The chain links TRBV4-1 to TRBJ2-5; D might be TRBD1 or TRBD2, each matching 5 bases. Germline assignment: CDR1 MGHRA and CDR2 YSYEKL. The ends were cut back, 6 bases at V and 2 bases at J, with 25 bases in the middle. This CDR3 region has 18 residues. The CDR3 DNA reads TGCGCCAGCAGGGGGGAAGAGAGCCCGCAGGGTGGTCAAGAGACCCAGTACTTC. It codes for CASRGEESPQGGQETQYF.

This clonotype appeared many times. This chain joins TRBV20-1 and TRBJ2-4; TRBD1 aligns across 9 bases. With 3 bases clipped from V and 1 base from J, the junction kept 13 bases outside the gene matches. CDR1 DFQATT and CDR2 SNEGSKA come from the germline V gene (reference sequence). The CDR3 extends over 18 amino acids. The CDR3 sequence is CSASPVSGQGTAKNIQYF. In nucleotides, the CDR3 is TGCAGTGCTAGTCCCGTCAGCGGACAGGGGACGGCCAAAAACATTCAGTACTTC.